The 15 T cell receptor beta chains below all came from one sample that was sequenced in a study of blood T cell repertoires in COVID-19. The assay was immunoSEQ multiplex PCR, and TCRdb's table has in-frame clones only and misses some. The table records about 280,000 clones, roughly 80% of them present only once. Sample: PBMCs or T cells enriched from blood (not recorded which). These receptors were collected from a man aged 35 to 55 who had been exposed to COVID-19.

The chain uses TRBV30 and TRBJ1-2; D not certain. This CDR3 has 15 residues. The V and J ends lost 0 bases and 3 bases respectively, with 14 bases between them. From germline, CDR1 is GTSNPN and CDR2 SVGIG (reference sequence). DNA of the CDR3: TGTGCCTGGAGTGTAAAAACGATCGCAGACTATGGCTACACCTTC. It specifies CAWSVKTIADYGYTF.

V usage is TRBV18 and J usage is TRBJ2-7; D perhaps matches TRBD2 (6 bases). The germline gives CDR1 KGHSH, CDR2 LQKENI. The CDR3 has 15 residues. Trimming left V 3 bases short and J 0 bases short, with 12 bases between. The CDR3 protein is CASSPLAGSSYEQYF. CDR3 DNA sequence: TGTGCCAGCTCACCTTTAGCCGGGAGCTCCTACGAGCAGTACTTC.

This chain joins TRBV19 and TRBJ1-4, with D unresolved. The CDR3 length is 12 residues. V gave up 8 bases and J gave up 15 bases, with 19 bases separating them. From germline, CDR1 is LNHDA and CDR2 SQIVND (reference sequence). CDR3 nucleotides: TGTGCCAGTGTCGGATCGGGCCCCGGGGTGTTTTTT. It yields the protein CASVGSGPGVFF.

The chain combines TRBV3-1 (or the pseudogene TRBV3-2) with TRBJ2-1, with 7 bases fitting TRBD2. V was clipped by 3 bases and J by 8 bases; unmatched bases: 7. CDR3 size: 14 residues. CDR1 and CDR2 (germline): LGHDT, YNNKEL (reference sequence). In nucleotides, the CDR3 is TGTGCCAGCAGCCACAACCACCGGGGGGATGAGCAGTTCTTC. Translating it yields CASSHNHRGDEQFF.

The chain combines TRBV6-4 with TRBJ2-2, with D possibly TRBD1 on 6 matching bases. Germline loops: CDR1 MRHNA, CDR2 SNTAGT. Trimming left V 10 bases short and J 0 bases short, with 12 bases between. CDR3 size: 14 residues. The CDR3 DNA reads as TGTGCCACCAGGGGCGAGTCGAACACCGGGGAGCTGTTTTTT. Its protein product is CATRGESNTGELFF.

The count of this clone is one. CDR3 sequence reads: CAISEAGWDSFTYEQYF. DNA of the CDR3: TGTGCCATCAGTGAGGCAGGGTGGGACAGCTTCACCTACGAGCAGTACTTC. The V call is TRBV10-3, the J call TRBJ2-7; 7 positions agree with TRBD1. Germline CDR1 and CDR2: ENHRY and SYGVKD. V lost 2 bases to trimming and J lost 2 bases; unmatched junction nucleotides: 12. The CDR3 consists of 17 residues.

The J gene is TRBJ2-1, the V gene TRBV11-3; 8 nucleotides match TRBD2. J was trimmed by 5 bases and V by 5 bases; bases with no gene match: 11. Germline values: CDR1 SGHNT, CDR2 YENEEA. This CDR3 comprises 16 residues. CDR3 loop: CASSLRPGLGNNEQFF. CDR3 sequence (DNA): TGTGCCAGCAGCCTTAGACCGGGACTAGGAAACAATGAGCAGTTCTTC.

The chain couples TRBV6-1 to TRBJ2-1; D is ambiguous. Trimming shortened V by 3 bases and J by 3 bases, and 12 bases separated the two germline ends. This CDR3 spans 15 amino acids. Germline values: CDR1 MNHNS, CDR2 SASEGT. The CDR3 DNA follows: TGTGCCAGCAGTGAGGAGCGCTCGATCTACAATGAGCAGTTCTTC. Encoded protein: CASSEERSIYNEQFF.

The CDR3 DNA reads as TGTGCCAGCAGGGGGGAAGCCGCCGGGACAGGTCCCTACGAGCAGTACTTC. Translated, it gives CASRGEAAGTGPYEQYF. The chain combines TRBV7-2 with TRBJ2-7, with 8 positions matching TRBD1. CDR1 and CDR2 from the germline V gene are SGHTA and FQGNSA. The length of the CDR3 is 17 residues. V lost 6 bases to trimming and J lost 2 bases; unmatched junction nucleotides: 15.

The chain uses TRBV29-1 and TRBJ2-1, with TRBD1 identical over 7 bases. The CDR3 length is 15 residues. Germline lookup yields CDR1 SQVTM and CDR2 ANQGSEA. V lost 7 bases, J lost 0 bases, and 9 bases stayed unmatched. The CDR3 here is CSAAGTDSSYNEQFF. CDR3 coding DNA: TGCAGCGCTGCCGGGACAGATAGCTCCTACAATGAGCAGTTCTTC.

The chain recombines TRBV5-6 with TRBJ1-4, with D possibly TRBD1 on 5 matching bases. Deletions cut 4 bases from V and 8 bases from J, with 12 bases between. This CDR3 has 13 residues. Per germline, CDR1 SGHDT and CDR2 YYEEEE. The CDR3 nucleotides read TGTGCCAGCAGCCGGCCGGGGGAGGAAAAACTGTTTTTT. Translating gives CASSRPGEEKLFF.

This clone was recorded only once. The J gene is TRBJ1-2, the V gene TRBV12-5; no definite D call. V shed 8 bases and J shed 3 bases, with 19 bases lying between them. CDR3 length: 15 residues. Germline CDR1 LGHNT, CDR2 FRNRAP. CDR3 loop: CASSSDGRVDYGYTF. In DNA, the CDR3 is TGTGCTAGTTCATCAGACGGCCGGGTTGACTATGGCTACACCTTC.

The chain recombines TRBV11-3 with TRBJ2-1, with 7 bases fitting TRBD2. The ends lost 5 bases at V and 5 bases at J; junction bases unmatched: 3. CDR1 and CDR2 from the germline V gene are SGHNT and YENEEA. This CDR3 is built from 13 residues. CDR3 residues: CASSELAHNEQFF. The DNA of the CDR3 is TGTGCCAGCAGCGAACTAGCGCACAATGAGCAGTTCTTC.

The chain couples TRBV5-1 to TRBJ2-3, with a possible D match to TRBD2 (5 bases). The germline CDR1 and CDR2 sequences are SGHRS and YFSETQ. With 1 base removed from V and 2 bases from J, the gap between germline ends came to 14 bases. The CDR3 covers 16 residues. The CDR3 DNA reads TGCGCCAGCAGCTTGTGGACTCGGAGTGACACAGATACGCAGTATTTT. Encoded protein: CASSLWTRSDTDTQYF.

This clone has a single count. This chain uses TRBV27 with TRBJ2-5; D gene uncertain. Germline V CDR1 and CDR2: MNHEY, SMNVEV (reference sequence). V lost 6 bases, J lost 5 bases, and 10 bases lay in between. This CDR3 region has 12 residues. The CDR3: CASSHLGETQYF. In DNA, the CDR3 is TGTGCCAGCAGCCACCTAGGTGAGACCCAGTACTTC.